What follows are 10 T cell receptor beta chains derived from one specimen sequenced in a study of blood T cell repertoires in COVID-19. Sequencing was performed with immunoSEQ multiplex PCR; in TCRdb, only in-frame clones are kept and a portion is missing. The top ten clones hold 2.5% to 3% of a sample with roughly 380,000 clones, more than 85% of them seen once. The sequencing sample was made of PBMCs or T cells enriched from blood (not recorded which). The receptor source for this set is a woman in her twenties or thirties who had recovered from COVID-19.

The chain uses TRBV19 and TRBJ1-5; 9 nucleotides agree with TRBD1. The V segment lost 5 bases and the J segment 5 bases; nucleotides outside the gene matches: 7. This CDR3 is built from 15 residues. The germline V gene has CDR1 LNHDA and CDR2 SQIVND (reference sequence). The CDR3: CASSLPGQGYQPQHF. As DNA, the CDR3 is TGTGCCAGTAGTCTACCGGGACAGGGCTATCAGCCCCAGCATTTT.

V usage is TRBV7-9 and J usage is TRBJ2-3, with 8 bases fitting TRBD2. The CDR3 spans 16 residues. V lost 5 bases and J lost 0; bases outside the gene matches: 7. Germline CDR1 SEHNR, CDR2 FQNEAQ (reference sequence). The CDR3 coding sequence is TGTGCCAGCAGCCCCCTGACTAGCGCGAGCACAGATACGCAGTATTTT. It yields the protein CASSPLTSASTDTQYF.

The genes are TRBV7-8 and TRBJ1-6; D is undetermined. V lost 4 bases to trimming and J lost 6 bases, with 16 bases between them. Germline V gene data show CDR1 as SGHVS and CDR2 as FQNEAQ. The CDR3 runs to 16 residues. Here the CDR3 reads CASSSVPQGGNSPLHF. As DNA, the CDR3 is TGTGCCAGCAGCTCCGTCCCACAAGGCGGTAATTCACCCCTCCACTTT. Full variable domain (remainder filled in from reference TRBV7-8 and TRBJ1-6): GAGVSQSPRYKVAKRGQDVALRCDPISGHVSLFWYQQALGQGPEFLTYFQNEAQLDKSGLPSDRFFAERPEGSVSTLKIQRTQQEDSAVYLCASSSVPQGGNSPLHFGNGTRLTVT.

This clone has only a few counts. The chain joins TRBV5-1 to TRBJ1-2; D not certain. Trimming pared 2 bases from V and 8 bases from J, leaving 16 bases between. This CDR3 is built from 14 residues. The germline V gene encodes CDR1 SGHRS and CDR2 YFSETQ. This chain's CDR3 is CASSFRRPGEGYTF. The CDR3 nucleotides are TGCGCCAGCAGCTTTCGACGACCCGGAGAAGGCTACACCTTC. Based on the CDR3 plus reference TRBV5-1 and TRBJ1-2, the full variable domain is KAGVTQTPRYLIKTRGQQVTLSCSPISGHRSVSWYQQTPGQGLQFLFEYFSETQRNKGNFPGRFSGRQFSNSRSEMNVSTLELGDSALYLCASSFRRPGEGYTFGSGTRLTVV.

This clone was detected only once. J is TRBJ2-1 and V is TRBV19, with 10 bases matching TRBD2. CDR1 is LNHDA, CDR2 SQIVND, per germline (reference sequence). V trimming: 3 bases; J trimming: 2 bases; junction bases outside the gene matches: 7. The CDR3 runs 17 residues. CDR3 sequence (DNA): TGTGCCAGTAGTATTCTCACTAGCGGGAAGACCTACAATGAGCAGTTCTTC. It specifies CASSILTSGKTYNEQFF.

The rearrangement joins TRBV6-1 to TRBJ2-7; TRBD1 agrees at 8 bases. The CDR3 has 15 amino acids. Germline CDR1 is MNHNS and CDR2 is SASEGT. Unmatched junction bases numbered 5, after V lost 1 base and J lost 3 bases. The CDR3 loop is CASSEGAGGFYEQYF. The CDR3 DNA sequence: TGTGCCAGCAGTGAAGGAGCAGGGGGCTTCTACGAGCAGTACTTC.

CDR3 sequence: CASIITGTSGRNEQFF. The CDR3 DNA sequence: TGTGCCAGCATTATTACCGGGACTAGCGGGAGAAATGAGCAGTTCTTC. This chain uses TRBV27 with TRBJ2-1; 14 bases are shared with TRBD2. The CDR3 runs 16 residues. The V gene's germline CDR1 is MNHEY and CDR2 SMNVEV (reference sequence). V trimming: 7 bases; J trimming: 7 bases; junction bases outside the gene matches: 9.

The chain joins TRBV14 to TRBJ1-4; 9 bases align to TRBD1. In germline, CDR1 is SGHDN, CDR2 FVKESK. This CDR3 region has 14 residues. The V segment lost 4 bases and the J segment 12 bases; nucleotides outside the gene matches: 9. In DNA form, the CDR3 reads TGTGCCAGCAGCCTTGGACAGGGGAGTAGGCAACTGTTTTTT. Protein product: CASSLGQGSRQLFF.

This clone was recorded only once. The chain has TRBV10-1 and TRBJ2-7; D is perhaps TRBD1 (6 bases). The CDR3 covers 21 residues. With 5 bases removed from V and 3 bases from J, the gap between germline ends came to 35 bases. The germline V gene encodes CDR1 WNHNN and CDR2 SYGVQD (reference sequence). Here the CDR3 DNA reads TGCGCCAGCAGTCGAGGGGACATGAGGCCCCCAAGGCAAGGCAGTTACTACGAGCAGTACTTC. Translated: CASSRGDMRPPRQGSYYEQYF.

The rearrangement joins TRBV5-8 to TRBJ2-1; 12 nucleotides align to TRBD2. The CDR3 has 17 residues. CDR1 and CDR2 from the germline V gene are SGHTS and YDEGEE. Trimming took 0 bases from V and 8 from J; bases not matched to a gene: 9. The CDR3 region has the DNA TGTGCCAGCAGCTTGGCCCTCCTAGCGGGGGGGCCAGATGAGCAGTTCTTC. Translated: CASSLALLAGGPDEQFF.